What follows are 5 T cell receptor beta chains derived from one specimen sequenced in a study of T cells in Graves' hyperthyroidism and ophthalmopathy. The investigators amplified TCR beta CDR3 regions from RNA transcripts. The primer set for the first-round RT-PCR of the TCR CDR3 was HTBI. TCRdb used MiXCR to reprocess the multiplex PCR reads, holding one entry per CDR3 protein. The data contain roughly 350,000 distinct CDR3 sequences, more than 12% of them seen just once; the ten biggest clones take up 20%. Specimen: blood. These receptors originate from a woman aged 25 to 39 with Graves' ophthalmopathy.

This clonotype has just a few counts. The V gene is TRBV19, the J gene TRBJ1-2; 9 bases agree with TRBD1. In germline, CDR1 is LNHDA, CDR2 SQIVND (reference sequence). The trim removed 4 bases at V and 8 bases at J, leaving 14 bases unmatched. CDR3 length: 16 residues. CDR3 nucleotide sequence: TGTGCCAGTAGTACAAGCCCGGGACAGGGATTTTACGGCTACACCTTC. Residues: CASSTSPGQGFYGYTF.

This clonotype showed up many times. The CDR3 DNA reads as TGTGCCAGCAGCTATTCTACAGGGACGGCATACGAGCAGTACTTC. Amino acids: CASSYSTGTAYEQYF. The chain couples TRBV7-2 to TRBJ2-7; perhaps TRBD1 as D (6 bases). Germline CDR1 SGHTA, CDR2 FQGNSA. Between the trimmed V and J ends, which lost 4 bases and 4 bases, there was a span of 17 bases. The length of the CDR3 is 15 residues.

This clonotype was observed at least ten times. The chain recombines TRBV7-9 with TRBJ2-2; D call uncertain. Germline CDR1 reads SEHNR; CDR2 reads FQNEAQ (reference sequence). The CDR3 contains 12 residues. Trimming took 0 bases from V and 7 from J, leaving 3 bases between them. The CDR3 DNA sequence: TGTGCCAGCAGCTTAGCTGGCGGGGAGCTGTTTTTT. It specifies CASSLAGGELFF.

This clonotype was seen ten or more times. The rearrangement links TRBV20-1 to TRBJ1-1; possible D gene TRBD1, 6 bases. This CDR3 comprises 13 residues. V lost 3 bases to trimming and J lost 3 bases, with 11 bases between them. The V gene's germline CDR1 is DFQATT and CDR2 SNEGSKA (reference sequence). CDR3 loop: CSARDSTYTEAFF. CDR3 DNA sequence: TGCAGTGCTAGGGACAGCACCTACACTGAAGCTTTCTTT.

The table lists this clonotype with many counts. The genes are TRBV5-6 and TRBJ1-4, with a possible D match to TRBD1 (5 bases). CDR1 is SGHDT, CDR2 YYEEEE, per germline. CDR3 size: 14 residues. V lost 4 bases and J 7 bases, leaving 14 bases between the germline ends. The CDR3 sequence is CASSPGSIGEKLFF. The CDR3 DNA is TGTGCCAGCAGCCCAGGGAGTATTGGTGAAAAACTGTTTTTT.